The 14 T cell receptor beta chains reported below all come from one sample, sequenced in a study of T cell responses to AZD1222 COVID-19 vaccine. Profiled with immunoSEQ multiplex PCR; TCRdb holds only in-frame clones, not every one. Of 75,000 to 80,000 clones detected, 90% appear once; the ten largest clones hold about 1.3%. The sequenced sample was peripheral blood, obtained 28 days after the second AZD1222 dose. These receptors were taken from an adult who received the AZD1222 COVID-19 vaccine.

The chain uses TRBV2 and TRBJ1-5; D perhaps matches TRBD1 (5 bases). The CDR3 sequence is 14 residues long. Germline CDR1 and CDR2: SNHLY and FYNNEI. Trimming stripped 8 bases from V and 6 bases from J, with 17 bases between. CDR3 sequence: CASWLGQGGQPQHF. CDR3 bases: TGTGCCAGCTGGCTGGGCCAGGGAGGTCAGCCCCAGCATTTT.

This chain connects TRBV27 to TRBJ2-7; tentative D call: TRBD1 (5 bases). The germline V and J ends were trimmed by 6 bases and 3 bases, with 12 bases remaining between them. Per germline, CDR1 MNHEY and CDR2 SMNVEV (reference sequence). CDR3 length: 13 residues. CDR3 sequence reads: CASSKDRSYEQYF. CDR3 sequence (DNA): TGTGCCAGCAGCAAAGACAGAAGCTACGAGCAGTACTTC.

The rearrangement uses TRBV4-1 and TRBJ1-6; no firm D call. V dropped 1 base and J dropped 7 bases, with 11 bases sitting between them. This CDR3 has 15 amino acids. From germline, CDR1 is MGHRA and CDR2 YSYEKL. CDR3 loop: CASSQAGRMNSPLHF. The CDR3 region has the DNA TGCGCCAGCAGCCAAGCCGGCCGGATGAATTCACCCCTCCACTTT.

This clone was seen more than once but under ten times. V gene TRBV4-1 combines with J gene TRBJ1-2; possibly TRBD1 for D (5 bases). The V gene's germline CDR1 is MGHRA and CDR2 YSYEKL. The CDR3 is 12 amino acids. V lost 4 bases, J lost 8 bases, and 11 bases lay in between. CDR3 residues: CASSPRWGGYTF. CDR3 DNA: TGCGCCAGCAGCCCCCGATGGGGCGGCTACACCTTC.

V is TRBV28 and J is TRBJ1-2; 9 nucleotides match TRBD1. The CDR3 sequence is 15 residues long. CDR1 and CDR2 (germline): MDHEN, SYDVKM. The J segment lost 3 bases and the V segment lost 6 bases, leaving 8 bases of the junction unmatched. DNA for the CDR3: TGTGCCAGCAGCTATGACAGGGGGACTTACTATGGCTACACCTTC. It specifies CASSYDRGTYYGYTF.

The chain recombines TRBV5-1 with TRBJ1-6; D possibly corresponds to TRBD1 (6 bases). V lost 4 bases to trimming and J lost 7 bases, with 15 bases between them. The CDR3 runs 15 residues. The germline V gene has CDR1 SGHRS and CDR2 YFSETQ. CDR3 DNA sequence: TGCGCCAGCAGCCCGTTGCCGCAGGGGAATTCACCCCTCCACTTT. It yields the protein CASSPLPQGNSPLHF.

The chain combines TRBV18 with TRBJ1-6; the D gene is possibly TRBD1 (6 bases). This CDR3 comprises 15 residues. The V end lost 3 bases, the J end lost 9 bases, and 15 bases lay between the germline ends. Per the germline V gene, CDR1 is KGHSH and CDR2 is LQKENI. CDR3 region: CASSPGAGAGSPLHF. CDR3 nucleotides: TGTGCCAGCTCACCGGGAGCAGGGGCCGGTTCACCCCTCCACTTT.

The chain uses TRBV4-3 and TRBJ1-3; D ambiguous. CDR1 and CDR2 from the germline V gene are LGHNA and YSLEER. The CDR3 loop spans 13 amino acids. The ends were cut back, 3 bases at V and 4 bases at J, with 7 bases in the middle. The CDR3 DNA sequence: TGCGCCAGCAGCCAGAGGGCAGGAAACACCATATATTTT. Residues: CASSQRAGNTIYF.

The chain carries TRBV3-1 (or the pseudogene TRBV3-2) and TRBJ2-7; no firm D call. CDR1 and CDR2 from the germline V gene are LGHDT and YNNKEL (reference sequence). Trimming cost V 0 bases and J 7 bases, with 16 bases left between them. The CDR3 is 15 amino acids. In DNA, the CDR3 is TGTGCCAGCAGCCAAGAGAAGATCAACTTAAGGGAGCAGTACTTC. Protein: CASSQEKINLREQYF.

The rearrangement uses TRBV6-5 and TRBJ1-6, with 8 bases identical to TRBD1. Germline V gene lookup returns CDR1 MNHEY and CDR2 SVGAGI. Trimming removed 7 bases from V and 7 bases from J; junction bases left unmatched: 6. This CDR3 has 14 amino acids. The CDR3 reads CASTQGARNSPLHF. Here the CDR3 DNA reads TGTGCCAGCACCCAGGGGGCTAGGAATTCACCCCTCCACTTT.

V is TRBV30 and J is TRBJ1-5; D not resolved. Trimming took 3 bases from V and 2 from J, leaving 11 bases between them. The CDR3 totals 14 residues. The germline CDR1 and CDR2 sequences are GTSNPN and SVGIG (reference sequence). CDR3 region: CAWSRGRGNQPQHF. The DNA for the CDR3 is TGTGCCTGGAGCCGAGGGCGGGGCAATCAGCCCCAGCATTTT.

This clone showed up just a few times. The V gene is TRBV4-3, the J gene TRBJ2-2, with no clear D. CDR3 size: 14 residues. Germline-derived CDR1 and CDR2 are LGHNA and YSLEER. Trimming shortened V by 0 bases and J by 4 bases, and 6 bases separated the two germline ends. CDR3 amino acids: CASSQDPGTGELFF. The CDR3 coding sequence is TGCGCCAGCAGCCAAGATCCCGGCACCGGGGAGCTGTTTTTT.

The J gene is TRBJ2-1, the V gene TRBV9; 8 bases agree with TRBD1. Germline CDR1 SGDLS, CDR2 YYNGEE. CDR3 length: 15 amino acids. V lost 2 bases and J lost 8; bases outside the gene matches: 9. CDR3 sequence reads: CASSVRDRLGDEQFF. The DNA of the CDR3 is TGTGCCAGCAGCGTTCGGGACAGGCTTGGCGATGAGCAGTTCTTC.

V gene TRBV30 combines with J gene TRBJ1-2, with unresolved D. Germline CDR1 GTSNPN, CDR2 SVGIG (reference sequence). The V and J ends lost 4 bases and 8 bases respectively, with 17 bases between them. The CDR3 is 13 amino acids. As DNA, the CDR3 is TGTGCCTGGACCCCCCCCGCGGTGAAGGGCTACACCTTC. This encodes CAWTPPAVKGYTF. The entire variable domain, with the rest obtained from reference TRBV30 and TRBJ1-2, is as follows: SQTIHQWPATLVQPVGSPLSLECTVEGTSNPNLYWYRQAAGRGLQLLFYSVGIGQISSEVPQNLSASRPQDRQFILSSKKLLLSDSGFYLCAWTPPAVKGYTFGSGTRLTVV.